This passage covers 24 T cell receptor beta chains from one sample sequenced in a study of OX40 agonist ivuxolimab in advanced cancers. Profiling relied on immunoSEQ multiplex PCR, and the TCRdb table lists in-frame clones only, not all of them. The sample holds more than 70,000 clones, almost 85% seen once. This specimen consisted of CD4+ or CD8+ T cells sorted from blood, obtained in a trial of the OX40 agonist ivuxolimab. The receptors were gathered from an adult with an advanced solid tumor such as melanoma, head and neck, liver or kidney cancer.

The chain employs TRBV30 and TRBJ1-4; TRBD1 matches 8 bases. The trim removed 5 bases at V and 8 bases at J, leaving 7 bases unmatched. This CDR3 region has 13 residues. Looked up from germline, CDR1 is GTSNPN and CDR2 is SVGIG (reference sequence). The DNA for the CDR3 is TGTGCCTGGTCCCGACAGGGGTTGGAAAAACTGTTTTTT. This sequence encodes CAWSRQGLEKLFF.

The CDR3 nucleotides are TGTGCCAGTAGTATTAGGGGTAACTATGGCTACACCTTC. Protein: CASSIRGNYGYTF. This sequence joins TRBV19 and TRBJ1-2; D is possibly TRBD1 (5 bases). In germline, CDR1 is LNHDA, CDR2 SQIVND (reference sequence). The CDR3 loop spans 13 amino acids. Trimming took 3 bases from V and 1 from J, leaving 6 bases between them.

The chain couples TRBV18 to TRBJ1-3; perhaps TRBD1 as D (6 bases). V was clipped by 6 bases and J by 1 base, with 16 bases between them. Germline CDR1 reads KGHSH; CDR2 reads LQKENI. This CDR3 spans 16 amino acids. This chain's CDR3 is CASSEGSRGSGNTIYF. The CDR3 coding sequence is TGTGCCAGCTCTGAAGGGTCCAGGGGTTCTGGAAACACCATATATTTT.

The chain joins TRBV10-3 to TRBJ2-7, with 8 bases lining up with TRBD1. The CDR3 is 14 residues long. The junction had 5 bases not matched to a gene; V was cut back by 5 bases and J by 2 bases. CDR1 and CDR2 from the germline V gene are ENHRY and SYGVKD. CDR3 sequence reads: CAISLQGETYEQYF. CDR3 DNA: TGTGCCATCAGTCTACAGGGGGAGACCTACGAGCAGTACTTC.

This chain connects TRBV7-9 to TRBJ1-4; tentative D call: TRBD1 (6 bases). The CDR3 is 14 residues long. In germline, CDR1 is SEHNR, CDR2 FQNEAQ (reference sequence). V shed 6 bases and J shed 7 bases, with 15 bases lying between them. The DNA for the CDR3 is TGTGCCAGCAGTCTAAATCCGGACAGTGAAAAACTGTTTTTT. Translating gives CASSLNPDSEKLFF.

V and J are TRBV6-6 and TRBJ2-2; no reliable D call. The V end lost 3 bases, the J end lost 1 base, and 6 bases lay between the germline ends. The length of the CDR3 is 14 residues. Germline V lookup: CDR1 MNHNY, CDR2 SVGAGI (reference sequence). The CDR3 DNA reads as TGTGCCAGCAGTTATGGCCGGAACACCGGGGAGCTGTTTTTT. Protein sequence: CASSYGRNTGELFF.

This clone was seen once. This chain uses TRBV19 with TRBJ1-3; possible D gene TRBD1, 5 bases. CDR3 length: 13 residues. The germline gives CDR1 LNHDA, CDR2 SQIVND (reference sequence). Trimming removed 10 bases at V and 2 bases at J, with 12 bases between. The CDR3 sequence is CATKDSTGNTIYF. The CDR3, as DNA: TGTGCCACAAAAGACAGTACTGGAAACACCATATATTTT.

Concerning this clone: One end of the junction is discordant with germline, which a read error may explain. The rearrangement uses TRBV5-4 and TRBJ2-3; the D gene is possibly TRBD2 (6 bases). Germline assignment: CDR1 SGHNT and CDR2 YYREEE (reference sequence). The CDR3 is 14 amino acids. The CDR3 DNA is TGTGCCAGCAGCTTAAGCGGGCGCACAGATGCGCAGTATTTT. This gives the protein CASSLSGRTDAQYF.

V gene TRBV4-1 combines with J gene TRBJ2-1; 7 bases line up with TRBD2. The CDR3 is 16 residues long. Germline trimming cut 6 bases from V and 8 bases from J; bases unmatched to any gene: 16. The V gene's germline CDR1 is MGHRA and CDR2 YSYEKL. CDR3 coding DNA: TGCGCCAGCAGGGGAAGCGGGACCACTGGGAACTATGAGCAGTTCTTC. Protein product: CASRGSGTTGNYEQFF.

V and J are TRBV6-6 and TRBJ1-2; D is ambiguous. The ends were cut back, 4 bases at V and 6 bases at J, with 12 bases in the middle. The CDR3 covers 13 residues. Germline assignment: CDR1 MNHNY and CDR2 SVGAGI (reference sequence). CDR3 nucleotide sequence: TGTGCCAGCAGTTTCGGGCAGGCGAATGGCTACACCTTC. Encoded protein: CASSFGQANGYTF.

This chain joins TRBV7-6 and TRBJ2-2; 11 nucleotides line up with TRBD1. Germline CDR1 SGHVS, CDR2 FNYEAQ. V lost 3 bases and J lost 6; bases outside the gene matches: 3. The CDR3 is made up of 15 amino acids. The CDR3 loop is CASSLDRGQAGELFF. CDR3 sequence (DNA): TGTGCCAGCAGCTTGGACAGGGGGCAGGCCGGGGAGCTGTTTTTT.

This chain joins TRBV19 and TRBJ1-2; D is ambiguous. The CDR3 is 15 amino acids. Germline-derived CDR1 and CDR2 are LNHDA and SQIVND (reference sequence). V was clipped by 1 base and J by 2 bases, with 11 bases between them. The CDR3 bases are TGTGCCAGTAGTATAGTGGCGGGAAACAACTATGGCTACACCTTC. Translation: CASSIVAGNNYGYTF.

The gene calls are TRBV6-6 and TRBJ2-7; TRBD1 might be the D (6 bases). The V end was cut by 6 bases, the J end by 1 base, with 13 bases between. Per the germline V gene, CDR1 is MNHNY and CDR2 is SVGAGI (reference sequence). This CDR3 comprises 14 residues. The CDR3 loop reads CASSHREGSYEQYF. DNA of the CDR3: TGTGCCAGCAGCCACAGGGAAGGATCCTACGAGCAGTACTTC.

This chain links TRBV5-1 with TRBJ2-6; TRBD1 or TRBD2 may be the D gene (6 bases each). Germline values: CDR1 SGHRS, CDR2 YFSETQ. This CDR3 is 17 amino acids long. V lost 3 bases and J 4 bases, leaving 17 bases between the germline ends. In DNA form, the CDR3 reads TGCGCCAGCAGCTGGACTACAGGGTTGTCCGGGGCCAACGTCCTGACTTTC. Amino acid sequence: CASSWTTGLSGANVLTF.

The gene calls are TRBV6-6 and TRBJ2-6; no firm D call. V dropped 7 bases and J dropped 0 bases, with 13 bases sitting between them. There are 16 residues in the CDR3. Looked up from germline, CDR1 is MNHNY and CDR2 is SVGAGI (reference sequence). The CDR3 is CASTLYSRSGANVLTF. The DNA for the CDR3 is TGTGCCAGCACCTTATATAGTCGCTCTGGGGCCAACGTCCTGACTTTC.

CDR3 DNA: TGTGCCATTTCACAAGGGACTTCCACAGATACGCAGTATTTT. The encoded protein is CAISQGTSTDTQYF. The chain employs TRBV2 and TRBJ2-3; tentative D call: TRBD2 (6 bases). The V end lost 10 bases, the J end lost 2 bases, and 16 bases lay between the germline ends. CDR3 length: 14 residues. Looked up from germline, CDR1 is SNHLY and CDR2 is FYNNEI.

The chain recombines TRBV28 with TRBJ1-4; D is unresolved. This CDR3 has 11 amino acids. Germline CDR1 and CDR2: MDHEN and SYDVKM. V lost 6 bases and J 8 bases, leaving 7 bases between the germline ends. The CDR3 spells CASRFREKLFF. CDR3 sequence (DNA): TGTGCCAGCAGGTTTCGAGAAAAACTGTTTTTT.

The J gene is TRBJ2-5, the V gene TRBV7-9, with TRBD1 matching 9 bases. The CDR3 consists of 14 residues. V lost 2 bases and J lost 5; bases outside the gene matches: 3. The germline V gene has CDR1 SEHNR and CDR2 FQNEAQ (reference sequence). The CDR3 protein is CASSLTTGGETQYF. The CDR3 DNA sequence: TGTGCCAGCAGCTTAACCACAGGGGGCGAGACCCAGTACTTC.

The V and J genes are TRBV7-9 and TRBJ2-1; TRBD2 matches 13 bases. There are 19 residues in the CDR3. Germline-derived CDR1 and CDR2 are SEHNR and FQNEAQ (reference sequence). The junction had 13 bases not matched to a gene; V was cut back by 5 bases and J by 3 bases. Here the CDR3 reads CASSQTLGLAGPVYNEQFF. CDR3 coding DNA: TGTGCCAGCAGCCAGACCCTGGGACTAGCGGGACCCGTCTACAATGAGCAGTTCTTC.

This chain links TRBV15 with TRBJ2-6; D unresolved. V was shortened by 4 bases and J by 4 bases, with 14 bases between the two germline ends. Germline CDR1 reads LNHNV; CDR2 reads YYDKDF (reference sequence). The CDR3 contains 16 residues. The DNA for the CDR3 is TGTGCCACCAGCAAGGATGGCTATCTGGGGGCCAACGTCCTGACTTTC. It translates to CATSKDGYLGANVLTF.

This chain uses TRBV9 with TRBJ2-3; 7 bases match TRBD1. The V and J ends lost 3 bases and 0 bases, in that order; junction bases with no gene match: 7. The CDR3 length is 16 residues. Germline CDR1 reads SGDLS; CDR2 reads YYNGEE. The chain's CDR3 is CASSALDRISTDTQYF. DNA of the CDR3: TGTGCCAGCAGCGCCCTGGACAGGATAAGCACAGATACGCAGTATTTT.

This clone turned up a few times. V gene TRBV30 combines with J gene TRBJ2-1; TRBD2 might be the D (5 bases). CDR3 length: 12 amino acids. The V gene lost 4 bases and the J gene lost 7 bases, with 11 bases spanning the gap. Germline V gene sequence: CDR1 GTSNPN, CDR2 SVGIG (reference sequence). Here the CDR3 reads CAWNRGPNEQFF. Here the CDR3 DNA reads TGTGCCTGGAATCGGGGTCCGAATGAGCAGTTCTTC.

This clone came up once. The CDR3 loop is CASGLVRITYNEQFF. The CDR3 DNA follows: TGTGCTAGTGGTTTGGTACGGATTACCTACAATGAGCAGTTCTTC. This chain connects TRBV12-5 to TRBJ2-1; D gene uncertain. CDR1 LGHNT and CDR2 FRNRAP come from the germline V gene. The CDR3 is 15 residues long. The V and J ends lost 0 bases and 2 bases respectively, with 8 bases between them.

The chain combines TRBV13 with TRBJ2-6; 7 nucleotides align to TRBD1. Per germline, CDR1 PRHDT and CDR2 FYEKMQ (reference sequence). J lost 1 base, V lost 4 bases, and 4 bases had no gene match. This CDR3 contains 16 residues. The CDR3 DNA reads TGTGCCAGCAGCTCCTACAGGGGTTCTGGGGCCAACGTCCTGACTTTC. Protein: CASSSYRGSGANVLTF.